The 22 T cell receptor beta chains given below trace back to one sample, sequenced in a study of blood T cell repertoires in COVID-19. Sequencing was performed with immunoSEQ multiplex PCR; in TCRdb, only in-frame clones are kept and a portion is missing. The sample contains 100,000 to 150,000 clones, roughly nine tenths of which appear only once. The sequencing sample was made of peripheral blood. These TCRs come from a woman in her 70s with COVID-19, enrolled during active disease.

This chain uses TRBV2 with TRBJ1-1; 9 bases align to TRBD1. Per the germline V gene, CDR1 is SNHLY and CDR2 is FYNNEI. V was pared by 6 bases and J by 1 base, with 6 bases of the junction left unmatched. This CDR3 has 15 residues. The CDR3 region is CASSYGQGWNTEAFF. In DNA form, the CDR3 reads TGTGCCAGCAGCTACGGACAGGGGTGGAACACTGAAGCTTTCTTT.

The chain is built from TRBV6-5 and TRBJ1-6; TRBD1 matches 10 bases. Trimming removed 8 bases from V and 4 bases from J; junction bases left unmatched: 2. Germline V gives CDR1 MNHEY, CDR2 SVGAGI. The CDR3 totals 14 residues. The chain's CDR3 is CASRDRGYNSPLHF. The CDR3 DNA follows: TGTGCCAGCCGGGACAGGGGATATAATTCACCCCTCCACTTT.

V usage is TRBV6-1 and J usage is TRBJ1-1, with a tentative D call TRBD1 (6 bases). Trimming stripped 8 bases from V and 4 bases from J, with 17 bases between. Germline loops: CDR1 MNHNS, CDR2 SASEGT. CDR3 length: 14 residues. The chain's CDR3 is CASLPSLGATEAFF. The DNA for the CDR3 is TGTGCCAGCCTCCCCTCTCTGGGGGCCACTGAAGCTTTCTTT.

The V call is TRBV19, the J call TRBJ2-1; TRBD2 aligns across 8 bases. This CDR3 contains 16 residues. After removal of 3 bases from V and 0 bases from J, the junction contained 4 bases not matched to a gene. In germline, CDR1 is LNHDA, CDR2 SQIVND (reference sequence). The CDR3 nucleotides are TGTGCCAGTAGTATCAGCGGGGGCCGCTCCTACAATGAGCAGTTCTTC. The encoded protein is CASSISGGRSYNEQFF.

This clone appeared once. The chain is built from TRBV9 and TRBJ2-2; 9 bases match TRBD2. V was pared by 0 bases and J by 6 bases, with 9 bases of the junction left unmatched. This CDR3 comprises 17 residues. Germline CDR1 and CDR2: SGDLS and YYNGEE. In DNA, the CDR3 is TGTGCCAGCAGCGTAGCAGAAGTCCAGCGGGGGGCCGGGGAGCTGTTTTTT. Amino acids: CASSVAEVQRGAGELFF.

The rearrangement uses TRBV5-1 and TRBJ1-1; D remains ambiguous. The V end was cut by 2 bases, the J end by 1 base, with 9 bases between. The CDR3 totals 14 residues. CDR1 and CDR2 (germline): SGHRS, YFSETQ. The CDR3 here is CASSLTAENTEAFF. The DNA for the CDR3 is TGCGCCAGCAGCTTAACAGCTGAGAACACTGAAGCTTTCTTT.

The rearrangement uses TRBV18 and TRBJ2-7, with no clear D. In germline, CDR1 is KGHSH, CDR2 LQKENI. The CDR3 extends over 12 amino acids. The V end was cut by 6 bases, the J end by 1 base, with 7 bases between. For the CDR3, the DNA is TGTGCCAGCTCGTCTATATCCTACGAGCAGTACTTC. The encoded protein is CASSSISYEQYF.

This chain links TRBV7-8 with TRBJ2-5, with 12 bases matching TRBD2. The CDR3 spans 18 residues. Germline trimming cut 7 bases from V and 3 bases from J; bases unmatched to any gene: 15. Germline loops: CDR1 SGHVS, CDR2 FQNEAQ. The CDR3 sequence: CASTLGLAGGPREETQYF. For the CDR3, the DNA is TGTGCCAGCACCCTCGGGCTAGCGGGGGGGCCAAGGGAAGAGACCCAGTACTTC.

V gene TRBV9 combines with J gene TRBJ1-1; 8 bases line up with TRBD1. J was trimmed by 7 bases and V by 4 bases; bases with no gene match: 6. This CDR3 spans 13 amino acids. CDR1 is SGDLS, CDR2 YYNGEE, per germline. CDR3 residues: CASSPGQASEAFF. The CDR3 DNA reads TGTGCCAGCAGCCCGGGACAGGCCAGTGAAGCTTTCTTT. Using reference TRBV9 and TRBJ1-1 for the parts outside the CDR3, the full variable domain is DSGVTQTPKHLITATGQRVTLRCSPRSGDLSVYWYQQSLDQGLQFLIQYYNGEERAKGNILERFSAQQFPDLHSELNLSSLELGDSALYFCASSPGQASEAFFGQGTRLTVV.

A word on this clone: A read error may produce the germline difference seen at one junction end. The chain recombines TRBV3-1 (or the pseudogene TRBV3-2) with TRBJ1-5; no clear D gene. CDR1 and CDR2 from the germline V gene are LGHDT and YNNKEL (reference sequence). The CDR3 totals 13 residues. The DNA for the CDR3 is TGTGCCAGCAGCCAAGGGGCGAATCAACCCCAGCATTTT. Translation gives CASSQGANQPQHF.

The CDR3 DNA reads TGTGCCAGCGACAACCCTCTCACCGGGGAGCTGTTTTTT. Protein: CASDNPLTGELFF. V is TRBV3-1 (or the pseudogene TRBV3-2) and J is TRBJ2-2; D unresolved. The V gene's germline CDR1 is LGHDT and CDR2 YNNKEL (reference sequence). With 8 bases removed from V and 4 bases from J, the gap between germline ends came to 11 bases. This CDR3 has 13 amino acids.

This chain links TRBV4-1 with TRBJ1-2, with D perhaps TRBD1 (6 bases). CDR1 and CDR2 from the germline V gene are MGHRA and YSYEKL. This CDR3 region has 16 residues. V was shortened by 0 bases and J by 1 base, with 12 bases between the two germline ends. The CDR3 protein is CASSQDGRGSNYGYTF. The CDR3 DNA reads TGCGCCAGCAGCCAAGATGGCAGGGGAAGTAACTATGGCTACACCTTC.

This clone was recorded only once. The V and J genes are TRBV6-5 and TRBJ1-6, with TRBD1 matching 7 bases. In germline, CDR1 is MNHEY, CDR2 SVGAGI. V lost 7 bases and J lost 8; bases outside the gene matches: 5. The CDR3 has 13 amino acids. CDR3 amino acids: CASTLGQDSPLHF. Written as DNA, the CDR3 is TGTGCCAGCACCCTAGGACAGGATTCACCCCTCCACTTT.

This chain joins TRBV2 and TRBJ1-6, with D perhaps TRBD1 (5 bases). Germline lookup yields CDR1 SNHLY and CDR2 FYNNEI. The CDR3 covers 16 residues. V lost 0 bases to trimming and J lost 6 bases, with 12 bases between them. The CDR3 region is CASSEAGQLLNSPLHF. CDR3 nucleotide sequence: TGTGCCAGCAGTGAAGCGGGGCAGCTTCTTAATTCACCCCTCCACTTT.

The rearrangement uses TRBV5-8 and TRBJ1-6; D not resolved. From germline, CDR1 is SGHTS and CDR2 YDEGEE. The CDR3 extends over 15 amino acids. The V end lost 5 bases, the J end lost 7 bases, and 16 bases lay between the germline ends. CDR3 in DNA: TGTGCCAGCAGAGGTGGATGGAGTTGGAATTCACCCCTCCACTTT. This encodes CASRGGWSWNSPLHF.

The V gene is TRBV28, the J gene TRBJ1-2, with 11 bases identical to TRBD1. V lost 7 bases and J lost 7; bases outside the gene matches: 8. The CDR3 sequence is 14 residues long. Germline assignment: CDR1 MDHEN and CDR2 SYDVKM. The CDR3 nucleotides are TGTGCCAGCACTGACGAAGGACAGGGGGCTGGCTACACCTTC. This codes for CASTDEGQGAGYTF.

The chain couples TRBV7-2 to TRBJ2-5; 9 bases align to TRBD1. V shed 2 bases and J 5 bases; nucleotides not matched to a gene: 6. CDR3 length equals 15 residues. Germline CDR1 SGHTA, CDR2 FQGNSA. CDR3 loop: CASSLITGGVETQYF. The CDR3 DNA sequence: TGTGCCAGCAGCTTAATCACAGGGGGCGTGGAGACCCAGTACTTC.

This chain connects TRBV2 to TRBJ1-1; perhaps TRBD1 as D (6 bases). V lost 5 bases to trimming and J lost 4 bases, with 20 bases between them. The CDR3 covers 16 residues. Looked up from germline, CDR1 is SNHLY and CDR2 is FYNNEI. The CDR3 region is CASSFPGQGPGTEAFF. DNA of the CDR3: TGTGCCAGCAGTTTTCCGGGACAAGGGCCCGGCACTGAAGCTTTCTTT.

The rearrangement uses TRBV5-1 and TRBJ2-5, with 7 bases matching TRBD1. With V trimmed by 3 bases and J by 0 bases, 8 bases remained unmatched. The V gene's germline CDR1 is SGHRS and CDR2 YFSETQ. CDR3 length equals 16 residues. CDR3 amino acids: CASSYIRGQNQETQYF. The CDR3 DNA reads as TGCGCCAGCAGCTACATCCGGGGACAGAACCAAGAGACCCAGTACTTC.

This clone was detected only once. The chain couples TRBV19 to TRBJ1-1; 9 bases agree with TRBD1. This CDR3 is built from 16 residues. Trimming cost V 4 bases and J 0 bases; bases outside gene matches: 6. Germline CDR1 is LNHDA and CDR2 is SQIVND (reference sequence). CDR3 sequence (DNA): TGTGCCAGTAGTAGGGGGACAGGGAGAATGAACACTGAAGCTTTCTTT. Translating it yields CASSRGTGRMNTEAFF.

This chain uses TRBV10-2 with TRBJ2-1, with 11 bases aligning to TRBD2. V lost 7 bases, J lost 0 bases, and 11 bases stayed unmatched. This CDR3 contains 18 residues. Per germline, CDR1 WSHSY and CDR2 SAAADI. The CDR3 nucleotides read TGCGCCAGCATTAGTCTAGCGGGGGGCCCCCGCTCCTACAATGAGCAGTTCTTC. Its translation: CASISLAGGPRSYNEQFF.

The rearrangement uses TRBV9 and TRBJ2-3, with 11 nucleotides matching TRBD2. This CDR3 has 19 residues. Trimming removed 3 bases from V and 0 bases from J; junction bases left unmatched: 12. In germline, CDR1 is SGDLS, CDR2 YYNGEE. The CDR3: CASSGRLSGGASSTDTQYF. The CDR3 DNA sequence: TGTGCCAGCAGCGGCCGCCTTAGCGGGGGGGCCTCTAGCACAGATACGCAGTATTTT.